Reported below is one T cell receptor (beta chain). The target antigen is unknown. This specimen belongs to a study of cytomegalovirus exposure and HLA in healthy donors. Study-wide results and limits: Common viral pathogens were later found to be apparently linked to several of the most significant clusters. A later analysis reportedly identified an Asian-associated ancestry cluster as carrying fewer N-insertions than the 666-donor mean. No immune exposure information besides CMV serostatus was available. With further analysis later on, most CMV-associated TCR beta chains appeared HLA-restricted.

Primers included in the PCR were 60 Vbeta and 13 Jbeta primers. The table came from immunoSEQ multiplex PCR; TCRdb's copy has only in-frame clones and leaves some out. This sample carries tens of thousands of clones, roughly 66% of them seen once, and the ten largest clones take roughly 2.2%. The germline V and J ends were trimmed by 5 bases and 0 bases, with 11 bases remaining between them. The CDR3 extends over 16 amino acids. The germline V gene encodes CDR1 SGHTA and CDR2 FQGTGA. The sequenced material came from PBMCs. J is TRBJ2-6 and V is TRBV7-3; weak D call: TRBD2 (6 bases). The receptor was derived from a man between 25 and 39 years old in good health and CMV-seronegative. The CDR3 is CASSPFGGSGANVLTF. For the CDR3, the DNA is TGTGCCAGCAGCCCCTTCGGGGGCTCTGGGGCCAACGTCCTGACTTTC. Combining the CDR3 with reference TRBV7-3 and TRBJ2-6 gives the whole variable domain GAGVSQTPSNKVTEKGKYVELRCDPISGHTALYWYRQSLGQGPEFLIYFQGTGAADDSGLPNDRFFAVRPEGSVSTLKIQRTERGDSAVYLCASSPFGGSGANVLTFGAGSRLTVL.